What follows are 18 T cell receptor beta chains derived from one specimen sequenced in a study of blood T cell repertoires in COVID-19. Repertoires were generated with immunoSEQ multiplex PCR, while TCRdb's copy carries only in-frame clones and drops some. The repertoire holds around 220,000 clones, with roughly 84% as singletons. Material for sequencing was PBMCs or T cells enriched from blood (not recorded which). The receptors here all came from a woman aged 40 to 50 who had recovered from COVID-19.

The chain recombines TRBV23-1 with TRBJ1-6; possible D gene TRBD1, 6 bases. TRBV23-1 is assigned to the ORF class and has an uncertain function. This CDR3 has 15 residues. With 1 base removed from V and 6 bases from J, the gap between germline ends came to 10 bases. CDR3 nucleotide sequence: TGCGCCAGCAGTCAATTTGACAGGCTTAATTCACCCCTCCACTTT. Translating it yields CASSQFDRLNSPLHF.

J is TRBJ1-5 and V is TRBV2; D possibly corresponds to TRBD1 (5 bases). CDR1 is SNHLY, CDR2 FYNNEI, per germline. The germline V and J ends were trimmed by 0 bases and 7 bases, with 7 bases remaining between them. The CDR3 is 13 amino acids. The CDR3 DNA follows: TGTGCCAGCAGTGAAGCGCGGGACCAGCCCCAGCATTTT. Its translation: CASSEARDQPQHF. Full variable domain (outside the CDR3, taken from reference TRBV2 and TRBJ1-5): EPEVTQTPSHQVTQMGQEVILRCVPISNHLYFYWYRQILGQKVEFLVSFYNNEISEKSEIFDDQFSVERPDGSNFTLKIRSTKLEDSAMYFCASSEARDQPQHFGDGTRLSIL.

The rearrangement uses TRBV19 and TRBJ2-5, with D tentatively TRBD1 (6 bases). The CDR3 totals 14 residues. Germline CDR1 and CDR2: LNHDA and SQIVND (reference sequence). Trimming took 3 bases from V and 10 from J, leaving 18 bases between them. CDR3 protein: CASSIQDSGADQYF. In nucleotides, the CDR3 is TGTGCCAGTAGTATTCAGGACAGTGGTGCTGACCAGTACTTC.

The chain joins TRBV19 to TRBJ1-4; tentatively, D is TRBD1 (5 bases). The CDR3 contains 13 residues. CDR1 is LNHDA and CDR2 is SQIVND in the germline V gene (reference sequence). The ends were cut back, 5 bases at V and 6 bases at J, with 10 bases in the middle. The CDR3: CASSVRRDEKLFF. The CDR3 nucleotides read TGTGCCAGTAGTGTCCGCAGGGATGAAAAACTGTTTTTT.

The rearrangement joins TRBV28 to TRBJ1-2, with 10 positions matching TRBD1. Germline trimming cut 1 base from V and 7 bases from J; bases unmatched to any gene: 9. There are 16 residues in the CDR3. Germline lookup yields CDR1 MDHEN and CDR2 SYDVKM. Here the CDR3 DNA reads TGTGCCAGCAGTTTATCCGGGACAGGGGAGTTTGGTGGCTACACCTTC. This codes for CASSLSGTGEFGGYTF.

The gene calls are TRBV5-5 and TRBJ2-3, with TRBD1 matching over 8 bases. J gave up 2 bases and V 7 bases, and 9 bases lay outside the gene matches. The germline V gene has CDR1 SGHKS and CDR2 YYEKEE (reference sequence). The CDR3 totals 15 residues. The CDR3 is CASGRRDRHTDTQYF. The CDR3 region has the DNA TGTGCCAGCGGCCGTCGGGACAGGCACACAGATACGCAGTATTTT.

The chain joins TRBV5-1 to TRBJ2-3; D might be TRBD1 (6 bases). CDR1 SGHRS and CDR2 YFSETQ come from the germline V gene. The CDR3 covers 12 residues. Deletions cut 7 bases from V and 5 bases from J, with 11 bases between. This CDR3 reads CASRRGKDTQYF. The CDR3 DNA reads as TGCGCCAGCCGCAGGGGTAAAGATACGCAGTATTTT.

This chain uses TRBV3-1 (or the pseudogene TRBV3-2) with TRBJ2-7; 10 bases line up with TRBD2. Germline CDR1 reads LGHDT; CDR2 reads YNNKEL (reference sequence). This CDR3 is built from 14 residues. V lost 1 base and J lost 4; bases outside the gene matches: 1. CDR3 DNA sequence: TGTGCCAGCAGCCAAGGGGGACTAGCGTACGAGCAGTACTTC. Protein product: CASSQGGLAYEQYF.

The V call is TRBV6-8, the J call TRBJ2-3; D remains ambiguous. CDR1 and CDR2 from the germline V gene are MNHGY and SAAAGT. The CDR3 length is 13 residues. Trimming stripped 6 bases from V and 6 bases from J, with 13 bases between. The CDR3 sequence: CASSTPMEDTQYF. Written as DNA, the CDR3 is TGTGCCAGCAGCACTCCTATGGAGGATACGCAGTATTTT.

The chain couples TRBV5-4 to TRBJ1-2; TRBD1 is a possible D gene (6 bases). V lost 5 bases, J lost 0 bases, and 8 bases lay in between. This CDR3 contains 13 residues. Germline assignment: CDR1 SGHNT and CDR2 YYREEE (reference sequence). DNA of the CDR3: TGTGCCAGCAGAGGACAGCCTAACTATGGCTACACCTTC. Translated: CASRGQPNYGYTF.

This chain joins TRBV3-1 (or the pseudogene TRBV3-2) and TRBJ2-7, with 9 bases matching TRBD2. V lost 4 bases to trimming and J lost 0 bases; unmatched junction nucleotides: 4. The germline V gene encodes CDR1 LGHDT and CDR2 YNNKEL (reference sequence). The CDR3 length is 15 residues. CDR3 sequence: CASSLRLAVSYEQYF. CDR3 in DNA: TGTGCCAGCAGCCTTCGACTAGCGGTCTCCTACGAGCAGTACTTC.

The rearrangement links TRBV14 to TRBJ2-5, with TRBD1 as a possible D gene (6 bases). The germline CDR1 and CDR2 sequences are SGHDN and FVKESK. Trimming removed 1 base at V and 2 bases at J, with 23 bases between. This CDR3 contains 19 residues. The CDR3 reads CASSQGPLRAGVHQETQYF. The CDR3 nucleotides read TGTGCCAGCAGCCAAGGCCCCCTGAGGGCAGGGGTGCATCAAGAGACCCAGTACTTC. Variable domain in full (rest from reference TRBV14 and TRBJ2-5): EAGVTQFPSHSVIEKGQTVTLRCDPISGHDNLYWYRRVMGKEIKFLLHFVKESKQDESGMPNNRFLAERTGGTYSTLKVQPAELEDSGVYFCASSQGPLRAGVHQETQYFGPGTRLLVL.

The V call is TRBV18, the J call TRBJ2-2, with 7 positions matching TRBD2. The CDR3 extends over 16 amino acids. V lost 4 bases and J lost 2; bases outside the gene matches: 7. CDR1 is KGHSH and CDR2 is LQKENI in the germline V gene. As DNA, the CDR3 is TGTGCCAGCTCACTGGGACTACCGATTAACACCGGGGAGCTGTTTTTT. The encoded protein is CASSLGLPINTGELFF. Full variable domain (missing parts from reference TRBV18 and TRBJ2-2): NAGVMQNPRHLVRRRGQEARLRCSPMKGHSHVYWYRQLPEEGLKFMVYLQKENIIDESGMPKERFSAEFPKEGPSILRIQQVVRGDSAAYFCASSLGLPINTGELFFGEGSRLTVL.

A word on this clone: Distinct nucleotide sequences in the sample also encode this CDR3. The V and J genes are TRBV5-1 and TRBJ2-6; 7 bases match TRBD1. This CDR3 has 16 residues. The trim removed 0 bases at V and 2 bases at J, leaving 2 bases unmatched. Per germline, CDR1 SGHRS and CDR2 YFSETQ. CDR3 sequence (DNA): TGCGCCAGCAGCTTGGGACAGGGCCCTGGGGCCAACGTCCTGACTTTC. As protein: CASSLGQGPGANVLTF.

This chain connects TRBV30 to TRBJ1-1, with 8 nucleotides matching TRBD1. Looked up from germline, CDR1 is GTSNPN and CDR2 is SVGIG (reference sequence). V lost 1 base to trimming and J lost 5 bases; unmatched junction nucleotides: 3. This CDR3 is built from 13 residues. CDR3 sequence reads: CAWSGTGLTEAFF. CDR3 bases: TGTGCCTGGAGTGGGACAGGGTTAACTGAAGCTTTCTTT.

V usage is TRBV6-5 and J usage is TRBJ1-1, with 10 bases that match TRBD1. V gave up 5 bases and J gave up 3 bases; unmatched junction bases: 3. The CDR3 has 14 residues. Germline lookup yields CDR1 MNHEY and CDR2 SVGAGI. CDR3 sequence reads: CASSRDRGYTEAFF. For the CDR3, the DNA is TGTGCCAGCAGTCGGGACAGGGGCTACACTGAAGCTTTCTTT.

The chain employs TRBV28 and TRBJ1-1; D not certain. Germline values: CDR1 MDHEN, CDR2 SYDVKM. The CDR3 has 12 residues. The V gene lost 5 bases and the J gene lost 6 bases, with 10 bases spanning the gap. The CDR3 here is CASSGQYSEAFF. The CDR3 DNA reads TGTGCCAGCAGTGGGCAATATTCTGAAGCTTTCTTT.

The V and J genes are TRBV6-2 or TRBV6-3 and TRBJ1-6; 7 nucleotides agree with TRBD1. This CDR3 contains 15 residues. Germline CDR1 is MNHEY and CDR2 is SVGEGT. Germline trimming cut 6 bases from V and 8 bases from J; bases unmatched to any gene: 10. The CDR3 is CASSETQGRHSPLHF. The CDR3 nucleotides read TGTGCCAGCAGCGAAACACAGGGGAGGCATTCACCCCTCCACTTT.